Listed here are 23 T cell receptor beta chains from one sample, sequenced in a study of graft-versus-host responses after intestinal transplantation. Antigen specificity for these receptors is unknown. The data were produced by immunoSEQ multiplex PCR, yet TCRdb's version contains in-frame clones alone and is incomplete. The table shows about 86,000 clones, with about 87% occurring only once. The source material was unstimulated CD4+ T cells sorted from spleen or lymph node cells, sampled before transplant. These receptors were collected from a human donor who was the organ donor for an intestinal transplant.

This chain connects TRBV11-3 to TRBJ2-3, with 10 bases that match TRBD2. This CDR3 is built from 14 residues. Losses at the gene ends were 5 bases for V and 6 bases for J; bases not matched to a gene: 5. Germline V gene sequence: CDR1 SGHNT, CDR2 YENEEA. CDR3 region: CASSRSGRGDTQYF. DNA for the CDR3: TGTGCCAGCAGCCGAAGCGGGAGGGGGGATACGCAGTATTTT.

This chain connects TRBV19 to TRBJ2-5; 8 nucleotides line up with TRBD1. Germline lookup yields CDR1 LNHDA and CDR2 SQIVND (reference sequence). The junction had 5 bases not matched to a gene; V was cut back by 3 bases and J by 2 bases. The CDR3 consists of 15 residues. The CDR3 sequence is CASSIWRTGQETQYF. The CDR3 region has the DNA TGTGCCAGTAGTATTTGGAGGACAGGGCAAGAGACCCAGTACTTC. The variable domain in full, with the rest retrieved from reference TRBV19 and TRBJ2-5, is DGGITQSPKYLFRKEGQNVTLSCEQNLNHDAMYWYRQDPGQGLRLIYYSQIVNDFQKGDIAEGYSVSREKKESFPLTVTSAQKNPTAFYLCASSIWRTGQETQYFGPGTRLLVL.

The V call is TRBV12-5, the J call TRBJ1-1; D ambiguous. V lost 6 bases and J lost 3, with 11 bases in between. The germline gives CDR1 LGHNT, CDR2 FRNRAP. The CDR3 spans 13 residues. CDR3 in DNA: TGTGCTAGTGGCGTGCTGCGGGACACTGAAGCTTTCTTT. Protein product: CASGVLRDTEAFF.

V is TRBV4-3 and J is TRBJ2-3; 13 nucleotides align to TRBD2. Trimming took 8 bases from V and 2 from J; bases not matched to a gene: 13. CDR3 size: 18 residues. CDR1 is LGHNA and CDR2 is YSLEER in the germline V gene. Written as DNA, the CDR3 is TGCGCCAGCTCCAGGACTAGCGGGAGTTGGAGCTACACAGATACGCAGTATTTT. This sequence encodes CASSRTSGSWSYTDTQYF.

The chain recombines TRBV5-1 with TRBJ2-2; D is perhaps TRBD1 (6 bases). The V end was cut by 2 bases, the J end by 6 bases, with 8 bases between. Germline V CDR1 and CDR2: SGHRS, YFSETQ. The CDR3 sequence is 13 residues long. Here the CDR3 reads CASSFSGAGELFF. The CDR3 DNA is TGCGCCAGCAGCTTTTCAGGGGCCGGGGAGCTGTTTTTT.

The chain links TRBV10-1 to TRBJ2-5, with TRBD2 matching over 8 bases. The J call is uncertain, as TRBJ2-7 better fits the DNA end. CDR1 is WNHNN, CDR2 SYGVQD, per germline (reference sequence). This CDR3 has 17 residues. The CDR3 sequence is CASSEEVRAGDEDEQYF. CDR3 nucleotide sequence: TGCGCCAGCAGTGAGGAAGTAAGAGCGGGGGACGAGGACGAGCAGTACTTC.

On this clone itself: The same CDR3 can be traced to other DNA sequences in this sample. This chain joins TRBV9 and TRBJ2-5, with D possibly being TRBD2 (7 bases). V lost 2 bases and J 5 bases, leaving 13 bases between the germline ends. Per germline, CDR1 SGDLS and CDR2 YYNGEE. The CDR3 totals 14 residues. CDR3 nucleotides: TGTGCCAGCAGCGTCACGGGGGGCGGTGAGACCCAGTACTTC. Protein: CASSVTGGGETQYF.

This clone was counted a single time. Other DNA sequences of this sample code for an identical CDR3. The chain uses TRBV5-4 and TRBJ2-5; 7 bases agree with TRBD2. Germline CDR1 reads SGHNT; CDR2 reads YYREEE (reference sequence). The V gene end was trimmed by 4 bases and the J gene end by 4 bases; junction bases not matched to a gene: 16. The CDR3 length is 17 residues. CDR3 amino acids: CASSRPPWRESGETQYF. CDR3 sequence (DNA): TGTGCCAGCAGCCGACCCCCCTGGCGGGAGTCCGGAGAGACCCAGTACTTC.

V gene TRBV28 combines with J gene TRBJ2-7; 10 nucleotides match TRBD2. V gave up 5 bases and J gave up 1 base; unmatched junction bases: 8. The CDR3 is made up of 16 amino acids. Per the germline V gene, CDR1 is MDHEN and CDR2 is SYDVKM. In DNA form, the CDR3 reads TGTGCCAGCAGTCCGACTAGCGGGTTGGGGTCCTACGAGCAGTACTTC. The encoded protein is CASSPTSGLGSYEQYF.

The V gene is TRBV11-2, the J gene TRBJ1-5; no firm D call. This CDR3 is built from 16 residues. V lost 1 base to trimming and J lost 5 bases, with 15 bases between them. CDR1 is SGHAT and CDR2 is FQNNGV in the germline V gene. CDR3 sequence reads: CASSLGMAGGYQPQHF. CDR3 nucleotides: TGTGCCAGCAGCTTAGGTATGGCAGGAGGTTATCAGCCCCAGCATTTT.

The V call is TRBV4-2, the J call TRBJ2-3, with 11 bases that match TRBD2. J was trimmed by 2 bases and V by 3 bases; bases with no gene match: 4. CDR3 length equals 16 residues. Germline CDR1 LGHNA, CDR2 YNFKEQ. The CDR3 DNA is TGTGCCAGCAGCCATGATAGCGGGGGGGACACAGATACGCAGTATTTT. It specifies CASSHDSGGDTDTQYF.

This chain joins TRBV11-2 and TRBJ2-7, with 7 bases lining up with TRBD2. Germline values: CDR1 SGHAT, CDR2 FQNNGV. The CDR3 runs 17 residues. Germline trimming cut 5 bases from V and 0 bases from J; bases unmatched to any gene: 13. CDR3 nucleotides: TGTGCCAGCAGCCAACTGGGGGAGGGCCCCCTCTCCTACGAGCAGTACTTC. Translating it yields CASSQLGEGPLSYEQYF.

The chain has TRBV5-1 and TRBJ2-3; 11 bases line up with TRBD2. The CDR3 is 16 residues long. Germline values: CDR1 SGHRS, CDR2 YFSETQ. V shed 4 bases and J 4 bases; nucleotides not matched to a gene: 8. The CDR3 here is CASSARLAGLSDTQYF. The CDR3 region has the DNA TGCGCCAGCAGCGCCCGACTAGCGGGGTTGTCAGATACGCAGTATTTT.

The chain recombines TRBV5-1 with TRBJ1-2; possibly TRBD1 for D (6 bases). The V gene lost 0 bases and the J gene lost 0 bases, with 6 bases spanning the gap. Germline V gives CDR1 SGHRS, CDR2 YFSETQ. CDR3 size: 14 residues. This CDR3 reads CASSLDRANYGYTF. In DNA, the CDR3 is TGCGCCAGCAGCTTGGACAGGGCTAACTATGGCTACACCTTC.

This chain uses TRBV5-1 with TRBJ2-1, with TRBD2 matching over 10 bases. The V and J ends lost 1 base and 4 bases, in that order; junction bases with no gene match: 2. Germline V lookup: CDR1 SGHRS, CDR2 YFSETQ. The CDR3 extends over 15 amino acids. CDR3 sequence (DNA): TGCGCCAGCAGCTTGAGACTAGCGGGTTACAATGAGCAGTTCTTC. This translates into CASSLRLAGYNEQFF.

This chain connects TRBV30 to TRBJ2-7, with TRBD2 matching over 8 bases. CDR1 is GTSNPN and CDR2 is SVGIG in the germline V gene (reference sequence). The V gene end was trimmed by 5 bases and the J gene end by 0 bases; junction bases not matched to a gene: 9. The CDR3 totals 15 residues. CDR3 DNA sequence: TGTGCCTGGGGGCGGGGCGGGGGGCCCTCCTACGAGCAGTACTTC. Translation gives CAWGRGGGPSYEQYF.

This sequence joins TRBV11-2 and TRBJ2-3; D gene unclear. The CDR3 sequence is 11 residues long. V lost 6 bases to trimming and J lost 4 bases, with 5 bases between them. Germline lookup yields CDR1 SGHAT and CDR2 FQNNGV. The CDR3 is CASREADTQYF. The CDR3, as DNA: TGTGCCAGCAGAGAGGCAGATACGCAGTATTTT. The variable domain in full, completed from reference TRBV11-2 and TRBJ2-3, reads EAGVAQSPRYKIIEKRQSVAFWCNPISGHATLYWYQQILGQGPKLLIQFQNNGVVDDSQLPKDRFSAERLKGVDSTLKIQPAKLEDSAVYLCASREADTQYFGPGTRLTVL.

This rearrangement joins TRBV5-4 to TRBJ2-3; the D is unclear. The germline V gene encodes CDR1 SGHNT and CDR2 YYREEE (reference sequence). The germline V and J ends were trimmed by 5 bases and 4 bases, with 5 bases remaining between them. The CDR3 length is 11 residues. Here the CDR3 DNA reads TGTGCCAGCAGTATAGCAGATACGCAGTATTTT. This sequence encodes CASSIADTQYF.

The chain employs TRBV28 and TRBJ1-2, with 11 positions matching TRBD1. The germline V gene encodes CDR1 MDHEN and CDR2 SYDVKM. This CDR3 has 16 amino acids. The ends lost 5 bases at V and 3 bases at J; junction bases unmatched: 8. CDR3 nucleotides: TGTGCCAGCAGTCCTTATCGGGGACAGGGGGACTATGGCTACACCTTC. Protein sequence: CASSPYRGQGDYGYTF.

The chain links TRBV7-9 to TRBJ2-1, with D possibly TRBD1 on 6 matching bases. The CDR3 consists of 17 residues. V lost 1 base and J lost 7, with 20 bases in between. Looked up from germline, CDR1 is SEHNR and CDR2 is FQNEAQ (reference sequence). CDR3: CASSLGIFEGVSNEQFF. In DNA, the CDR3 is TGTGCCAGCAGCTTAGGGATTTTCGAGGGGGTTTCGAATGAGCAGTTCTTC.

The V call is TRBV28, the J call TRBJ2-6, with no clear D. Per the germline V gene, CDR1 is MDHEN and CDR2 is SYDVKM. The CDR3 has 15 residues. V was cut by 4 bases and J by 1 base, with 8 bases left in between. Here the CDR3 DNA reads TGTGCCAGCAGTTCCTATTTTTCTGGGGCCAACGTCCTGACTTTC. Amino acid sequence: CASSSYFSGANVLTF. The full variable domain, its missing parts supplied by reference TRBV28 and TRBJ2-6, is DVKVTQSSRYLVKRTGEKVFLECVQDMDHENMFWYRQDPGLGLRLIYFSYDVKMKEKGDIPEGYSVSREKKERFSLILESASTNQTSMYLCASSSYFSGANVLTFGAGSRLTVL.

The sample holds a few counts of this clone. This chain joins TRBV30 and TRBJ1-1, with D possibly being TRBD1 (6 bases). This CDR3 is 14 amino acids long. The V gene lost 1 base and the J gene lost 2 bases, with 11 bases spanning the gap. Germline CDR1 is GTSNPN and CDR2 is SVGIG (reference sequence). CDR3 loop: CAWSGGQGNTEAFF. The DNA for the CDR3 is TGTGCCTGGAGTGGGGGGCAGGGAAACACTGAAGCTTTCTTT.

CDR3 protein: CASRTGGNQPQHF. The CDR3 nucleotides read TGTGCTAGTCGGACAGGGGGCAATCAGCCCCAGCATTTT. The chain couples TRBV12-5 to TRBJ1-5; 9 bases map to TRBD1. The germline V gene has CDR1 LGHNT and CDR2 FRNRAP. Unmatched junction bases numbered 1, after V lost 8 bases and J lost 2 bases. The CDR3 consists of 13 residues.